This T cell receptor beta chain was captured in a study of T cells of healthy individuals. This clonotype was found a few times. V lost 8 bases and J lost 3; bases outside the gene matches: 5. Germline CDR1 is LNHDA and CDR2 is SQIVND (reference sequence). The CDR3 spans 15 residues. TCRdb itself ran the 5' RACE reads through MiXCR, one entry per CDR3 protein. Of roughly 87,000 distinct CDR3 sequences in the sample, 17% were seen once. The rearrangement joins TRBV19 to TRBJ2-2; TRBD1 agrees at 11 bases. This clonotype was sampled from a human donor in good health. In DNA, the CDR3 is TGTGCCAGTCGGAGGACAGGGGGCGACACCGGGGAGCTGTTTTTT. It encodes CASRRTGGDTGELFF. The full variable domain, with the rest looked up from reference TRBV19 and TRBJ2-2, is DGGITQSPKYLFRKEGQNVTLSCEQNLNHDAMYWYRQDPGQGLRLIYYSQIVNDFQKGDIAEGYSVSREKKESFPLTVTSAQKNPTAFYLCASRRTGGDTGELFFGEGSRLTVL.